These 5 T cell receptor beta chains originate from one sample sequenced in a study of shared clonotypes between healthy human individuals. Sequencing was performed with immunoSEQ multiplex PCR; in TCRdb, only in-frame clones are kept and a portion is missing. The repertoire holds approximately 530,000 clones, with less than 96% as singletons. The sample was naive CD4+ T cells sorted from blood. The subset was: CD45RA+ positively selected. The receptor set was obtained from a woman younger than 45 in good health.

The gene calls are TRBV6-5 and TRBJ2-2, with a weak D call TRBD1 (6 bases). Trimming removed 7 bases from V and 5 bases from J, with 17 bases in between. Germline V CDR1 and CDR2: MNHEY, SVGAGI. The CDR3 covers 15 residues. The CDR3 sequence: CASNIVQGFTGELFF. The CDR3 region has the DNA TGTGCCAGCAACATAGTACAGGGTTTTACCGGGGAGCTGTTTTTT.

This chain connects TRBV28 to TRBJ2-2, with a weak D call TRBD2 (6 bases). CDR1 MDHEN and CDR2 SYDVKM come from the germline V gene. The CDR3 loop spans 16 amino acids. The germline V and J ends were trimmed by 8 bases and 8 bases, with 24 bases remaining between them. The chain's CDR3 is CASATGATRTVGELFF. CDR3 DNA sequence: TGTGCCAGCGCCACGGGCGCGACTAGAACTGTGGGGGAGCTGTTTTTT.

V gene TRBV4-1 combines with J gene TRBJ2-5; D gene ambiguous. V dropped 2 bases and J dropped 4 bases, with 8 bases sitting between them. The CDR3 is 13 amino acids. Germline CDR1 reads MGHRA; CDR2 reads YSYEKL. CDR3 nucleotides: TGCGCCAGCAGCCAATTGTCCCCAGAGACCCAGTACTTC. It translates to CASSQLSPETQYF.

J is TRBJ2-1 and V is TRBV30; TRBD2 matches at 7 bases. V was clipped by 4 bases and J by 9 bases; unmatched bases: 18. The CDR3 has 16 residues. Germline CDR1 GTSNPN, CDR2 SVGIG (reference sequence). The CDR3, as DNA: TGTGCCTGGAACCCCAGGGACTATTATGGACTGGGTGAGCAGTTCTTC. Translated, it gives CAWNPRDYYGLGEQFF.

The V and J genes are TRBV5-1 and TRBJ2-3; D is unresolved. V lost 0 bases to trimming and J lost 4 bases, with 6 bases between them. This CDR3 has 13 amino acids. Germline CDR1 reads SGHRS; CDR2 reads YFSETQ. CDR3: CASSLGQSDTQYF. Written as DNA, the CDR3 is TGCGCCAGCAGCTTGGGTCAGTCAGATACGCAGTATTTT. The variable domain in full, with the rest retrieved from reference TRBV5-1 and TRBJ2-3, is KAGVTQTPRYLIKTRGQQVTLSCSPISGHRSVSWYQQTPGQGLQFLFEYFSETQRNKGNFPGRFSGRQFSNSRSEMNVSTLELGDSALYLCASSLGQSDTQYFGPGTRLTVL.